This T cell receptor beta chain was identified in a study of CD8 T cells in ankylosing spondylitis. Overall study results and limits: Some of these motif variants have turned up before, in reports on reactive arthritis synovial fluid and blood. Roughly eight highly homologous variants made up a TCR beta motif that seemed to typify ankylosing spondylitis blood.

MiXCR was run by TCRdb on the 5' RACE reads, yielding one entry per CDR3 protein. The table lists 250,000 to 350,000 distinct CDR3 sequences, approximately 20% of them singletons, with less than 9% in the top ten. This clonotype came up many times. What it binds is unknown. The TCR comes from a male donor with ankylosing spondylitis or in good health (not recorded which). The sample taken for sequencing was blood, either unsorted or a sorted T cell fraction (not recorded which).

The CDR3, as DNA: TGCGCCAGCAGGCGGGGGAGGGATGAGCAGTTCTTC. It is translated as CASRRGRDEQFF. The chain combines TRBV5-1 with TRBJ2-1, with TRBD2 matching 7 bases. Trimming at V came to 5 bases and at J to 8 bases, leaving 4 bases not matched to a gene. The CDR3 runs to 12 residues. Per germline, CDR1 SGHRS and CDR2 YFSETQ.